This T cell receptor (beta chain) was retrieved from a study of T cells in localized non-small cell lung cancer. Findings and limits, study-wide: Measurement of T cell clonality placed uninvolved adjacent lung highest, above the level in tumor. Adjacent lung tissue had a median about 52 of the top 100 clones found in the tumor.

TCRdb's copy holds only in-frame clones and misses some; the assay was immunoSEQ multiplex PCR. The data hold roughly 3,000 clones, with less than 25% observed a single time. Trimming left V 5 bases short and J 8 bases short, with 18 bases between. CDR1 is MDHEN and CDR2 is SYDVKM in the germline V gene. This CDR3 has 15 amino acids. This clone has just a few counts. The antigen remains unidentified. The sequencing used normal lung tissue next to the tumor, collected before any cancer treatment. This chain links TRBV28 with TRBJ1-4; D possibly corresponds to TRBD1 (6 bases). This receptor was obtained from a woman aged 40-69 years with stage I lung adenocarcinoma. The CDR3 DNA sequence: TGTGCCAGCAGTGCGCTTAACCGGGGGGGCGAAAAACTGTTTTTT. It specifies CASSALNRGGEKLFF.